These T cell receptor beta chains were read from a single sample in a study of T cell repertoires and Cas9 in healthy adults. Some clones are missing from TCRdb's copy, which holds only in-frame ones; the method was immunoSEQ multiplex PCR. The profile covers about 22,000 clones, with about 90% appearing a single time and roughly 0.78% taken by the ten largest. The sample taken for sequencing was CD4+ effector T cells (CD127+, CD25-, CD137-, CD154-) from PBMCs; culture status not recorded. Source of these receptors: a human donor in good health. The conserved cysteine and the conserved F or W are not part of the CDR3 here. Expanded clones are given a class, and other clones once, few, many or no size at all.

j_gene | len | abundance | v_gene | CDR3aa
TRBJ1-2 | 12 | NA | TRBV7-2 | ASSLNRANYGYT
TRBJ2-7 | 13 | NA | TRBV11-2 | ASSLRGLGNYEQY
TRBJ1-3 | 12 | NA | TRBV19 | ASSIFQGVNTIY
TRBJ1-2 | 11 | NA | TRBV6-4 | ASSGTGGVGYT
TRBJ1-4 | 12 | NA | TRBV28 | ASSLRLGNEKLF
TRBJ1-1 | 12 | NA | TRBV29-1 | SVDLGGAGTEAF
TRBJ2-1 | 12 | NA | TRBV27 | ASSWQGLGNEQF
TRBJ2-1 | 12 | NA | TRBV10-3 | AISRDKANNEQF
TRBJ1-6 | 13 | once | TRBV6-5 | ASSHSGQLNSPLH
TRBJ2-1 | 8 | NA | TRBV10-3 | ATPVDEQF
TRBJ1-6 | 14 | NA | TRBV4-3 | ASSQGGSSYNSPLH
TRBJ2-3 | 12 | NA | TRBV29-1 | SVDSFGGRYTQY
TRBJ2-1 | 12 | NA | TRBV5-4 | ASSRTSGYNEQF
TRBJ2-2 | 11 | once | TRBV28 | ASSSPDTGELF
TRBJ2-3 | 15 | NA | TRBV7-2 | ASSLGRLAVYTDTQY